The 8 T cell receptor beta chains below were found in one sample sequenced in a study of blood T cell repertoires in COVID-19 (TCRdb year 2020). Libraries were prepared through the immunoSEQ multiplex PCR assay. This immuneACCESS table, as held by TCRdb, lists in-frame sequences with V and J called but not all clones. Of the missing ones, under half trace to an unresolved V gene in checked studies; the others have no known cause. In all, the sample holds about 230,000 clones, and 65% to 85% of those were seen once. The biggest ten clones account for 6% to 9.5% of the sample. Source material: peripheral blood. These receptors were collected from a woman of 80 years or more with acute or convalescent COVID-19.

The chain links TRBV6-4 to TRBJ1-5; D is unresolved. This CDR3 is built from 12 residues. Germline-derived CDR1 and CDR2 are MRHNA and SNTAGT. Trimming pared 8 bases from V and 7 bases from J, leaving 12 bases between. The CDR3 nucleotides are TGTGCCAGCTCCTCCGGTGCCCAGCCCCAGCATTTT. It is translated as CASSSGAQPQHF.

This clone was counted once. The chain is built from TRBV30 and TRBJ2-3; tentative D call: TRBD1 (5 bases). The CDR3 covers 13 residues. CDR1 and CDR2 (germline): GTSNPN, SVGIG (reference sequence). V shed 4 bases and J shed 1 base, with 9 bases lying between them. CDR3 in amino acids: CAWNGRGTDTQYF. The CDR3 coding sequence is TGTGCCTGGAATGGCAGGGGCACAGATACGCAGTATTTT.

This chain links TRBV5-1 with TRBJ1-1; no firm D call. Trimming took off 1 base at V and 1 base at J, with 8 bases between the two ends. This CDR3 has 14 amino acids. The germline gives CDR1 SGHRS, CDR2 YFSETQ. The CDR3 sequence is CASSLQVENTEAFF. CDR3 coding DNA: TGCGCCAGCAGCTTGCAGGTGGAGAACACTGAAGCTTTCTTT.

The genes are TRBV6-4 and TRBJ2-1; 8 bases match TRBD2. The trim removed 8 bases at V and 8 bases at J, leaving 14 bases unmatched. The CDR3 is 15 amino acids. Germline CDR1 reads MRHNA; CDR2 reads SNTAGT. In DNA, the CDR3 is TGTGCCAGCGAGCCGACTAGCGATCCCTCCGATGAGCAGTTCTTC. This gives the protein CASEPTSDPSDEQFF.

This clone was picked up a small number of times. The chain employs TRBV15 and TRBJ1-2; D is possibly TRBD1 (5 bases). CDR1 is LNHNV, CDR2 YYDKDF, per germline (reference sequence). Trimming left V 3 bases short and J 4 bases short, with 15 bases between. This CDR3 has 15 amino acids. The CDR3 loop reads CATSRHETDRYGYTF. The CDR3 DNA is TGTGCCACCAGCAGGCACGAGACAGACCGCTATGGCTACACCTTC.

The rearrangement joins TRBV27 to TRBJ1-1; perhaps TRBD1 as D (5 bases). The V end lost 0 bases, the J end lost 4 bases, and 12 bases lay between the germline ends. This CDR3 has 15 amino acids. Germline V CDR1 and CDR2: MNHEY, SMNVEV (reference sequence). Written as DNA, the CDR3 is TGTGCCAGCAGTTTATCCGGGGGATTGGGCACTGAAGCTTTCTTT. The encoded protein is CASSLSGGLGTEAFF.

This clone was seen a handful of times. The V and J genes are TRBV5-1 and TRBJ2-1; TRBD2 might be the D (6 bases). The V end lost 4 bases, the J end lost 7 bases, and 21 bases lay between the germline ends. The CDR3 is made up of 16 amino acids. Germline V gives CDR1 SGHRS, CDR2 YFSETQ. CDR3 protein: CASSPEPGLRQNEQFF. CDR3 nucleotide sequence: TGCGCCAGCAGCCCCGAACCGGGACTCCGTCAGAATGAGCAGTTCTTC.

This chain joins TRBV7-9 and TRBJ1-2; 7 nucleotides agree with TRBD1. CDR3 length equals 16 residues. Germline lookup yields CDR1 SEHNR and CDR2 FQNEAQ (reference sequence). With V trimmed by 0 bases and J by 5 bases, 9 bases remained unmatched. CDR3 region: CASSLAGGGGVYGYTF. Here the CDR3 DNA reads TGTGCCAGCAGCTTAGCAGGGGGCGGAGGAGTTTATGGCTACACCTTC. Filled out from reference TRBV7-9 and TRBJ1-2, the complete variable domain reads DTGVSQNPRHKITKRGQNVTFRCDPISEHNRLYWYRQTLGQGPEFLTYFQNEAQLEKSRLLSDRFSAERPKGSFSTLEIQRTEQGDSAMYLCASSLAGGGGVYGYTFGSGTRLTVV.